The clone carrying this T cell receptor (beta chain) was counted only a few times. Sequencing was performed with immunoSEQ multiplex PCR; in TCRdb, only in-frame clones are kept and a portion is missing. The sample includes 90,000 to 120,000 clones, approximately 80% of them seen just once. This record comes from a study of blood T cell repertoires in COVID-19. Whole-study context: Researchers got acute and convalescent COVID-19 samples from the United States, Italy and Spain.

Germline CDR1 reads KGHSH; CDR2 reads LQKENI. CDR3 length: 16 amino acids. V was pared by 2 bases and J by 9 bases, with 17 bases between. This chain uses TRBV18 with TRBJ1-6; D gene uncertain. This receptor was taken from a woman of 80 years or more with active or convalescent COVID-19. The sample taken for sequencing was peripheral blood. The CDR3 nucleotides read TGTGCCAGCTCACCAGGGCGGGAGCCTCTTGCTTCACCCCTCCACTTT. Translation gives CASSPGREPLASPLHF.